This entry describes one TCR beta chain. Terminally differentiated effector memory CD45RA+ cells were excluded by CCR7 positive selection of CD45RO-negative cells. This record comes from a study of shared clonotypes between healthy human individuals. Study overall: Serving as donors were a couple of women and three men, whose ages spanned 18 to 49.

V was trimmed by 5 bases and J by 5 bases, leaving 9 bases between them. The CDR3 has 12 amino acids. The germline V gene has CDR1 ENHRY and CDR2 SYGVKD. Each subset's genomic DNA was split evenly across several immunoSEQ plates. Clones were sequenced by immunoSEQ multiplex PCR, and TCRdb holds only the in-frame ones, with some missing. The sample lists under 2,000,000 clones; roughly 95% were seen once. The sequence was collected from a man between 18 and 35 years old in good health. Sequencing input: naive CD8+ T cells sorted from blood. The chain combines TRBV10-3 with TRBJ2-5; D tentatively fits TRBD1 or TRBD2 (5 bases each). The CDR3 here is CAISPEGETQYF. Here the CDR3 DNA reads TGTGCCATCAGTCCCGAGGGGGAGACCCAGTACTTC.